This TCR beta chain originates from a study of T cell responses to AZD1222 COVID-19 vaccine. Study-wide results and caveats: CD4 TCRs covered the whole spike, strongest at regions 160-218 and 743-854.

Sequencing used immunoSEQ multiplex PCR; TCRdb keeps in-frame clones, though not all of them. The table has approximately 73,000 clones, roughly 89% seen once. The ends were cut back, 4 bases at V and 0 bases at J, with 13 bases in the middle. This CDR3 contains 16 residues. The germline V gene has CDR1 SGHTA and CDR2 FQGNSA. About this clone: No antigen is known for it.

Here the sequenced sample was peripheral blood, taken on day 0 of AZD1222 vaccination. The chain uses TRBV7-2 and TRBJ1-5, with D possibly TRBD1 on 5 matching bases. This receptor was taken from an adult in good health. DNA of the CDR3: TGTGCCAGCAGCTCCCCGACAGAGAATAGCAATCAGCCCCAGCATTTT. Protein: CASSSPTENSNQPQHF.